The 8 T cell receptor beta chains below all came from one sample that was sequenced in a study of cytomegalovirus exposure and HLA in healthy donors. The primer mix had 60 Vbeta and 13 Jbeta primers. TCRdb's table, derived via immunoSEQ multiplex PCR, lists solely in-frame clones and lacks some. This sample has 120,000 or so clones, with approximately 68% found just once. Sequencing input: PBMCs. Source of these receptors: a man aged 30 to 45 in good health and CMV-seropositive.

The genes are TRBV28 and TRBJ2-1; D may be TRBD2 (5 bases). V shed 3 bases and J shed 4 bases, with 10 bases lying between them. This CDR3 comprises 14 residues. Per germline, CDR1 MDHEN and CDR2 SYDVKM. DNA of the CDR3: TGTGCCAGCAGTTTGAGGGTCGTTTACAATGAGCAGTTCTTC. Protein: CASSLRVVYNEQFF.

The chain couples TRBV21-1 to TRBJ1-1; TRBD1 reflects the table's D call only, with no check against the DNA. TRBV21-1 is marked as a pseudogene. This CDR3 has 14 residues. CDR3 DNA: TGTGCCAGCAGCGCACATATAAGGGGCACTGAAGCTTTCTTT. It yields the protein CASSAHIRGTEAFF.

The CDR3 DNA follows: TGTGCCAGCACCCCAGGGACAGGTTTCTCCTACGAGCAGTACTTC. This encodes CASTPGTGFSYEQYF. This chain connects TRBV28 to TRBJ2-7; 8 bases line up with TRBD1. The ends lost 7 bases at V and 0 bases at J; junction bases unmatched: 8. The germline V gene encodes CDR1 MDHEN and CDR2 SYDVKM. The CDR3 is 15 residues long.

The chain joins TRBV28 to TRBJ2-7; TRBD1 might be the D (5 bases). The CDR3 totals 15 residues. Trimming shortened V by 5 bases and J by 2 bases, and 16 bases separated the two germline ends. Germline V CDR1 and CDR2: MDHEN, SYDVKM. The CDR3 loop reads CASSEYQGNTYEQYF. In DNA, the CDR3 is TGTGCCAGCAGTGAGTATCAGGGCAACACCTACGAGCAGTACTTC.

This CDR3 is CASSSERLDTEAFF. Written as DNA, the CDR3 is TGTGCCAGCAGCTCCGAAAGACTCGACACTGAAGCTTTCTTT. The J gene is TRBJ1-1, the V gene TRBV5-5, with unresolved D. Germline CDR1 SGHKS, CDR2 YYEKEE (reference sequence). Trimming removed 3 bases from V and 3 bases from J, with 12 bases in between. The CDR3 spans 14 residues.

This chain joins TRBV15 and TRBJ2-2; a possible D gene is TRBD2 (5 bases). CDR1 and CDR2 (germline): LNHNV, YYDKDF (reference sequence). Trimming stripped 0 bases from V and 0 bases from J, with 14 bases between. The CDR3 covers 18 residues. The CDR3 is CATSRERSGSSNTGELFF. The DNA for the CDR3 is TGTGCCACCAGCAGAGAAAGGAGCGGTAGCTCGAACACCGGGGAGCTGTTTTTT.

The chain is built from TRBV18 and TRBJ2-1; 9 positions agree with TRBD2. The CDR3 runs 16 residues. Germline CDR1 and CDR2: KGHSH and LQKENI. Trimming removed 3 bases from V and 6 bases from J; junction bases left unmatched: 9. CDR3 region: CASSPARAGGINEQFF. CDR3 nucleotide sequence: TGTGCCAGCTCACCGGCTAGAGCGGGGGGTATCAATGAGCAGTTCTTC.

J is TRBJ1-1 and V is TRBV6-5; no definite D call. V gave up 6 bases and J gave up 2 bases, with 16 bases separating them. This CDR3 comprises 15 residues. Germline-derived CDR1 and CDR2 are MNHEY and SVGAGI. The CDR3 here is CASRPSPGPNTEAFF. The CDR3 bases are TGTGCCAGCAGACCTAGTCCGGGTCCTAACACTGAAGCTTTCTTT.